The present T cell receptor (beta chain) was sequenced within a study of T cell repertoires in cytomegalovirus infection. Study at large: Based on public TCR beta signatures, there were indications of CMV infection and of a matching HLA type. General study points: Ex vivo, HLA-C-restricted CMV-specific TCR beta clonotypes prevailed over the rest of the response. Cumulative public TCR beta family frequency identified carriers of CMV plus the relevant HLA.

This clonotype was seen many times. The target antigen is unknown. One junction end does not reproduce the germline sequence, and a read error may be involved. CDR3 length: 15 residues. Germline V gene lookup returns CDR1 SGHTA and CDR2 FQGNSA. TCRdb called the reads again in MiXCR, with one record for every CDR3 protein. Among about 210,000 distinct CDR3 sequences listed, roughly 6.5% were seen once. This chain connects TRBV7-2 to TRBJ1-1; D is possibly TRBD1 (5 bases). Sequenced input: PBMCs. The sequence was collected from a human donor in good health (CMV status not recorded). Some clones in this sample may be carry-over from other donors' samples. The CDR3 DNA sequence: TGTGCCAGCAGCTCGTTCGGGGGTGTCAACATTGAAGCTTTCTTT. Protein sequence: CASSSFGGVNIEAFF.